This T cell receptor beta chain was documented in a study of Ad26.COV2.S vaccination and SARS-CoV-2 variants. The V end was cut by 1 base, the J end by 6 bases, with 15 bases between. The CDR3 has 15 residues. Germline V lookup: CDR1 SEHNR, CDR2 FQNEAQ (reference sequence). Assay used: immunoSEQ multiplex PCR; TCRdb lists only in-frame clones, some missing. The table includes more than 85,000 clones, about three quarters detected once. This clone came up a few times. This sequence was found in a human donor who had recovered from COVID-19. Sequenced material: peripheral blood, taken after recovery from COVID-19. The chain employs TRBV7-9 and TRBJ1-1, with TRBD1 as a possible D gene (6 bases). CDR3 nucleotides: TGTGCCAGCAGCTTAGACAGGGCCTCTTACTCTGAAGCTTTCTTT. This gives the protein CASSLDRASYSEAFF.